The 8 T cell receptor beta chains in this list originate from one sample, sequenced in a study of T-cell memory formation after mild COVID-19. TCRdb itself ran the 5' RACE reads through MiXCR, one entry per CDR3 protein. This sample has over 350,000 distinct CDR3 sequences, with 20% to 25% found just once. The sample consisted of PBMCs or a T cell subset sorted from them (not recorded which). The receptor source for this set is an adult woman who had mild COVID-19 (a few samples of this study predate the infection). Cell type and time point are not known.

In this sample, this clonotype turned up a few times. V and J are TRBV11-2 and TRBJ2-2; maybe TRBD1 (5 bases). Between the trimmed V and J ends, which lost 3 bases and 3 bases, there was a span of 11 bases. This CDR3 is 15 amino acids long. CDR1 and CDR2 (germline): SGHAT, FQNNGV. CDR3 nucleotide sequence: TGTGCCAGCAGCTTTTCAGGGAAGGACACCGGGGAGCTGTTTTTT. Protein product: CASSFSGKDTGELFF.

This chain links TRBV9 with TRBJ1-1; the D gene is possibly TRBD1 (5 bases). This CDR3 is 15 amino acids long. Germline values: CDR1 SGDLS, CDR2 YYNGEE. The V gene lost 0 bases and the J gene lost 6 bases, with 15 bases spanning the gap. The chain's CDR3 is CASSVEEGRYAEAFF. The CDR3 nucleotides are TGTGCCAGCAGCGTAGAAGAGGGGAGGTACGCTGAAGCTTTCTTT.

The J gene is TRBJ2-3, the V gene TRBV6-1, with 9 nucleotides matching TRBD1. CDR1 and CDR2 from the germline V gene are MNHNS and SASEGT. The length of the CDR3 is 15 residues. V trimming: 6 bases; J trimming: 4 bases; junction bases outside the gene matches: 8. The CDR3 bases are TGTGCCAGCAGGAGGGGACAGGGCGGCCCAGATACGCAGTATTTT. Encoded protein: CASRRGQGGPDTQYF.

The chain combines TRBV19 with TRBJ1-3; TRBD1 matches at 7 bases. Germline V CDR1 and CDR2: LNHDA, SQIVND (reference sequence). CDR3 size: 15 residues. V lost 8 bases and J lost 1; bases outside the gene matches: 8. The CDR3 loop reads CASGQGGKSGNTIYF. DNA for the CDR3: TGTGCCAGTGGCCAGGGGGGGAAATCTGGAAACACCATATATTTT.

J is TRBJ1-1 and V is TRBV29-1; 7 bases match TRBD1. CDR1 and CDR2 (germline): SQVTM, ANQGSEA. CDR3 length: 13 amino acids. Trimming took 8 bases from V and 0 from J; bases not matched to a gene: 6. The CDR3 region is CSTTGQVNTEAFF. CDR3 coding DNA: TGCAGCACCACCGGACAGGTGAACACTGAAGCTTTCTTT.

This clonotype was counted a few times. The CDR3 loop reads CASSEGPGGGTDTQYF. The CDR3 DNA sequence: TGTGCCAGCAGCGAGGGTCCAGGCGGCGGCACAGATACGCAGTATTTT. The chain couples TRBV9 to TRBJ2-3; no firm D call. This CDR3 has 16 residues. Germline lookup yields CDR1 SGDLS and CDR2 YYNGEE. V shed 3 bases and J shed 1 base, with 15 bases lying between them. Looking up the rest from reference TRBV9 and TRBJ2-3 gives the full variable domain: DSGVTQTPKHLITATGQRVTLRCSPRSGDLSVYWYQQSLDQGLQFLIQYYNGEERAKGNILERFSAQQFPDLHSELNLSSLELGDSALYFCASSEGPGGGTDTQYFGPGTRLTVL.

The rearrangement uses TRBV18 and TRBJ1-2; no firm D call. CDR3 length: 13 residues. Germline CDR1 and CDR2: KGHSH and LQKENI. The V end was cut by 2 bases, the J end by 8 bases, with 12 bases between. CDR3 nucleotide sequence: TGTGCCAGCTCACCAGAGAATGCAGCCGGCTACACCTTC. It is translated as CASSPENAAGYTF.

This clonotype was picked up a small number of times. This rearrangement joins TRBV3-1 to TRBJ2-1, with no clear D. Germline values: CDR1 LGHDT, CDR2 YNNKEL (reference sequence). V lost 0 bases and J 8 bases, leaving 2 bases between the germline ends. The CDR3 is 11 residues long. CDR3 DNA: TGTGCCAGCAGCCAAGAGTATGAGCAGTTCTTC. Translating gives CASSQEYEQFF.